Shown below are 14 T cell receptor beta chains from a single sample sequenced in a study of CD8 T cells in Susac syndrome. The authors reverse transcribed roughly 0.5 to 1 ug RNA with random hexamers. TCRdb re-called the immunoSEQ multiplex PCR reads with MiXCR, one entry per CDR3 protein. The sample lists about 160,000 distinct CDR3 sequences; 92% were seen once. The sequenced sample was CD4+ T cells from PBMCs. The receptors here all came from a human donor in good health.

V and J are TRBV4-3 and TRBJ2-3, with unresolved D. This CDR3 has 14 amino acids. CDR1 and CDR2 from the germline V gene are LGHNA and YSLEER. The V gene lost 4 bases and the J gene lost 1 base, with 9 bases spanning the gap. The CDR3 spells CASSRAGGTDTQYF. The CDR3 DNA sequence: TGCGCCAGCAGCCGGGCAGGTGGCACAGATACGCAGTATTTT.

A single count supports this clonotype. This chain connects TRBV7-9 to TRBJ2-6, with D maybe TRBD1 (6 bases). Germline V gene lookup returns CDR1 SEHNR and CDR2 FQNEAQ (reference sequence). CDR3 size: 15 residues. V was cut by 3 bases and J by 4 bases, with 10 bases left in between. CDR3 sequence reads: CASSFGQTGANVLTF. CDR3 sequence (DNA): TGTGCCAGCAGCTTCGGACAGACAGGGGCCAACGTCCTGACTTTC.

The genes are TRBV2 and TRBJ1-1; TRBD1 is a possible D gene (5 bases). The CDR3 consists of 11 residues. Trimming pared 7 bases from V and 10 bases from J, leaving 13 bases between. Germline values: CDR1 SNHLY, CDR2 FYNNEI. CDR3 protein: CASTGGVGAFF. DNA for the CDR3: TGTGCCAGCACAGGAGGGGTAGGAGCTTTCTTT.

The rearrangement uses TRBV7-2 and TRBJ1-3, with no clear D. The germline V gene encodes CDR1 SGHTA and CDR2 FQGNSA. CDR3 length: 14 residues. V was trimmed by 3 bases and J by 0 bases, leaving 6 bases between them. As DNA, the CDR3 is TGTGCCAGCAGCTTCCGCGACTCTGGAAACACCATATATTTT. Translation: CASSFRDSGNTIYF.

J is TRBJ1-5 and V is TRBV7-6, with TRBD1 as a possible D gene (6 bases). V shed 5 bases and J shed 3 bases, with 17 bases lying between them. CDR1 is SGHVS and CDR2 is FNYEAQ in the germline V gene. The CDR3 sequence is 16 residues long. The CDR3 region has the DNA TGTGCCAGCAGCCCACAGGGAGGAGTCGACAATCAGCCCCAGCATTTT. This encodes CASSPQGGVDNQPQHF.

The J gene is TRBJ2-6, the V gene TRBV6-5; no clear D gene. Germline loops: CDR1 MNHEY, CDR2 SVGAGI. The CDR3 is 15 residues long. The V end lost 5 bases, the J end lost 1 base, and 9 bases lay between the germline ends. The CDR3 nucleotides are TGTGCCAGCAGTAAACAGTTTTCTGGGGCCAACGTCCTGACTTTC. It is translated as CASSKQFSGANVLTF.

The CDR3 coding sequence is TGTGCCAGTAGTCCAAGCCGGGACAGAGCCTACGAGCAGTACTTC. Amino acid sequence: CASSPSRDRAYEQYF. V is TRBV19 and J is TRBJ2-7; TRBD1 matches 7 bases. V was pared by 5 bases and J by 2 bases, with 9 bases of the junction left unmatched. This CDR3 is 15 amino acids long. Germline loops: CDR1 LNHDA, CDR2 SQIVND (reference sequence).

This chain joins TRBV10-2 and TRBJ1-6, with D perhaps matching TRBD1 (5 bases). V was clipped by 5 bases and J by 8 bases, with 13 bases between them. The CDR3 consists of 14 residues. Germline V gene sequence: CDR1 WSHSY, CDR2 SAAADI. DNA of the CDR3: TGCGCCAGCAGTATGGGACTGAGCGATTCACCCCTCCACTTT. Its protein is CASSMGLSDSPLHF.

The J gene is TRBJ2-5, the V gene TRBV20-1; 7 positions match TRBD1. CDR3 length equals 14 residues. Per the germline V gene, CDR1 is DFQATT and CDR2 is SNEGSKA (reference sequence). Unmatched junction bases numbered 7, after V lost 2 bases and J lost 4 bases. The CDR3 bases are TGCAGTGCTAGATGGGACAGCCTAGGAGAGACCCAGTACTTC. Translated, it gives CSARWDSLGETQYF.

This clonotype was seen a single time. This chain links TRBV4-1 with TRBJ1-1; TRBD1 matches at 8 bases. After removal of 0 bases from V and 3 bases from J, the junction contained 6 bases not matched to a gene. This CDR3 spans 16 amino acids. The germline CDR1 and CDR2 sequences are MGHRA and YSYEKL. CDR3 nucleotides: TGCGCCAGCAGCCAAGATCTCACAGGGGGGGACACTGAAGCTTTCTTT. It codes for CASSQDLTGGDTEAFF.

The rearrangement joins TRBV29-1 to TRBJ2-7, with 8 positions matching TRBD1. V lost 4 bases, J lost 5 bases, and 7 bases stayed unmatched. CDR3 length: 13 residues. The germline gives CDR1 SQVTM, CDR2 ANQGSEA. The CDR3: CSVGGQGAHEQYF. DNA for the CDR3: TGCAGCGTTGGGGGTCAGGGGGCCCACGAGCAGTACTTC.

This clonotype appeared once. This chain connects TRBV29-1 to TRBJ2-7, with 7 positions matching TRBD2. V lost 6 bases and J lost 5; bases outside the gene matches: 16. This CDR3 has 15 amino acids. Looked up from germline, CDR1 is SQVTM and CDR2 is ANQGSEA. Written as DNA, the CDR3 is TGCAGCGTGGGAGACACAGGTAGCGGGCCCCACGAGCAGTACTTC. Its translation is CSVGDTGSGPHEQYF.

This chain uses TRBV28 with TRBJ2-7; 7 bases align to TRBD2. This CDR3 contains 14 residues. Germline assignment: CDR1 MDHEN and CDR2 SYDVKM. With V trimmed by 7 bases and J by 2 bases, 8 bases remained unmatched. This CDR3 reads CASTSSGPTYEQYF. In nucleotides, the CDR3 is TGTGCCAGCACCTCTAGCGGACCCACCTACGAGCAGTACTTC.

The chain couples TRBV7-2 to TRBJ1-2, with D tentatively TRBD1 (5 bases). V was trimmed by 0 bases and J by 4 bases, leaving 21 bases between them. Germline V gives CDR1 SGHTA, CDR2 FQGNSA. CDR3 length: 18 residues. DNA for the CDR3: TGTGCCAGCAGCTTAGCTAAGGGACGGGGACCCTGGGCCTATGGCTACACCTTC. This codes for CASSLAKGRGPWAYGYTF.